This T cell receptor beta chain was documented in a study of identical twins. Study-level findings and limits: Invariant MAIT and iNKT cells could partly confound zero-insertion analyses.

Details on this clonotype: No antigen is known for it.

The CDR3 spans 15 residues. Trimming removed 3 bases from V and 6 bases from J, with 15 bases in between. TCRdb ran MiXCR on the 5' RACE reads and lists one entry per CDR3 protein. The sample yields fewer than 800,000 distinct CDR3 sequences, 7.1% seen once. The data were also submitted as part of a second study, on yellow fever vaccine responses in identical twins.

The chain is built from TRBV12-3 or TRBV12-4 and TRBJ1-5, with D unclear. The origin of this receptor is a woman between 18 and 29 years old in good health. The source material was PBMCs. The CDR3 DNA follows: TGTGCCAGCAGTTTGCGGCAGCCTGGGATTCAGCCCCAGCATTTT. Translated, it gives CASSLRQPGIQPQHF.